These 23 T cell receptor beta chains came from one sample sequenced in a study of shared clonotypes between healthy human individuals. Naive CD8 cells, CD45RO-negative and positively selected for CCR7, excluded terminally differentiated effector memory CD45RA+ cells. Assay: immunoSEQ multiplex PCR; the TCRdb copy retains only in-frame clones and omits some. The repertoire holds some 2.1 million clones, with about 94% as singletons. What was sequenced was naive CD8+ T cells from PBMCs. The source of these receptors is a man in his late teens or twenties in good health. Some clones in this sample may be carry-over from other donors' samples.

The chain couples TRBV30 to TRBJ1-1, with D possibly matching TRBD1 (5 bases). CDR1 and CDR2 (germline): GTSNPN, SVGIG (reference sequence). The CDR3 runs 12 residues. The germline V and J ends were trimmed by 7 bases and 6 bases, with 15 bases remaining between them. CDR3 in DNA: TGTGCCTACGCCCGGGCAGGGCCTGAAGCTTTCTTT. Amino acids: CAYARAGPEAFF.

The V and J genes are TRBV6-5 and TRBJ2-7; D possibly matches TRBD1 or TRBD2 (6 bases each). V was cut by 2 bases and J by 7 bases, with 18 bases left in between. Germline V gene lookup returns CDR1 MNHEY and CDR2 SVGAGI. This CDR3 has 15 residues. CDR3 amino acids: CASSYGGWGAREQYF. As DNA, the CDR3 is TGTGCCAGCAGTTACGGGGGTTGGGGGGCTAGGGAGCAGTACTTC.

J is TRBJ2-7 and V is TRBV27, with D unclear. The CDR3 contains 13 residues. Trimming cost V 7 bases and J 3 bases, with 13 bases left between them. The germline CDR1 and CDR2 sequences are MNHEY and SMNVEV (reference sequence). CDR3 loop: CASTDLTSYEQYF. DNA for the CDR3: TGTGCCAGCACCGATCTGACAAGCTACGAGCAGTACTTC.

The table lists this clone with many counts. The chain recombines TRBV6-4 with TRBJ2-1; 14 nucleotides align to TRBD2. From germline, CDR1 is MRHNA and CDR2 SNTAGT. The junction had 1 base not matched to a gene; V was cut back by 4 bases and J by 8 bases. The CDR3 spans 14 residues. CDR3: CASSGLAGGHEQFF. In DNA, the CDR3 is TGTGCCAGCAGTGGACTAGCGGGAGGGCATGAGCAGTTCTTC.

Only one count was recorded for this clone. The gene calls are TRBV28 and TRBJ2-7, with unresolved D. V dropped 0 bases and J dropped 6 bases, with 12 bases sitting between them. CDR3 length: 14 residues. The germline V gene has CDR1 MDHEN and CDR2 SYDVKM. CDR3 residues: CASSLWAGVREQYF. CDR3 bases: TGTGCCAGCAGTTTATGGGCCGGCGTCCGCGAGCAGTACTTC.

V is TRBV29-1 and J is TRBJ2-1; the match to TRBD2 covers 7 bases. Trimming cost V 0 bases and J 0 bases; bases outside gene matches: 8. This CDR3 comprises 17 residues. Germline CDR1 and CDR2: SQVTM and ANQGSEA. CDR3 nucleotide sequence: TGCAGCGTTGAAGACGTGGGAGGGCCAAGCTCCTACAATGAGCAGTTCTTC. As protein: CSVEDVGGPSSYNEQFF.

The chain joins TRBV10-3 to TRBJ1-1; 11 bases line up with TRBD1. The germline CDR1 and CDR2 sequences are ENHRY and SYGVKD. This CDR3 region has 14 residues. With V trimmed by 10 bases and J by 4 bases, 8 bases remained unmatched. CDR3 region: CATGQGAQITEAFF. The CDR3 bases are TGTGCCACCGGACAGGGGGCGCAAATCACTGAAGCTTTCTTT.

This chain connects TRBV7-8 to TRBJ2-1; TRBD2 might be the D (6 bases). Deletions cut 1 base from V and 4 bases from J, with 11 bases between. This CDR3 region has 15 residues. Per the germline V gene, CDR1 is SGHVS and CDR2 is FQNEAQ. This CDR3 is CASSLEYGSYNEQFF. The CDR3 nucleotides read TGTGCCAGCAGCTTAGAGTACGGGAGTTACAATGAGCAGTTCTTC.

This rearrangement joins TRBV28 to TRBJ2-7, with D perhaps TRBD2 (5 bases). This CDR3 has 13 residues. V dropped 6 bases and J dropped 3 bases, with 12 bases sitting between them. CDR1 MDHEN and CDR2 SYDVKM come from the germline V gene. CDR3: CASRPAGDYEQYF. For the CDR3, the DNA is TGTGCCAGCAGGCCCGCCGGGGACTACGAGCAGTACTTC.

CDR3 sequence reads: CASSPRLRSYEQYF. CDR3 nucleotides: TGTGCCAGCAGCCCCCGCCTACGCAGTTACGAGCAGTACTTC. The chain combines TRBV9 with TRBJ2-7; D gene ambiguous. Germline V CDR1 and CDR2: SGDLS, YYNGEE. The CDR3 consists of 14 residues. The V and J ends lost 4 bases and 4 bases respectively, with 15 bases between them.

The chain employs TRBV7-9 and TRBJ1-4, with a possible D match to TRBD1 (6 bases). The V gene lost 0 bases and the J gene lost 7 bases, with 15 bases spanning the gap. This CDR3 is built from 16 residues. The germline gives CDR1 SEHNR, CDR2 FQNEAQ (reference sequence). In DNA form, the CDR3 reads TGTGCCAGCAGCTTAGCCCACGAGAGGGGGAGTGAAAAACTGTTTTTT. It codes for CASSLAHERGSEKLFF.

The chain uses TRBV4-1 and TRBJ2-1; 7 bases are shared with TRBD2. The germline V gene encodes CDR1 MGHRA and CDR2 YSYEKL. V shed 3 bases, J shed 9 bases, and the junction held 11 bases outside the gene matches. The CDR3 is 15 residues long. CDR3 in DNA: TGCGCCAGCAGCCACCTGACTAGCCCCGGGGTTGAGCAGTTCTTC. It is translated as CASSHLTSPGVEQFF.

The V call is TRBV10-3, the J call TRBJ2-1, with D tentatively TRBD2 (6 bases). The CDR3 is made up of 15 amino acids. Germline CDR1 is ENHRY and CDR2 is SYGVKD. V lost 2 bases and J lost 6, with 14 bases in between. CDR3 coding DNA: TGTGCCATCAGTGAGCTTAGCGGTCTTCTCAATGAGCAGTTCTTC. This encodes CAISELSGLLNEQFF.

The V call is TRBV6-5, the J call TRBJ2-7; D not resolved. This CDR3 is built from 15 residues. The germline gives CDR1 MNHEY, CDR2 SVGAGI. The V and J ends lost 5 bases and 2 bases respectively, with 16 bases between them. CDR3 coding DNA: TGTGCCAGCAGTCTCCGGGCTAACAGTGCCTACGAGCAGTACTTC. Its translation is CASSLRANSAYEQYF.

The chain carries TRBV2 and TRBJ1-1, with D unresolved. Germline CDR1 reads SNHLY; CDR2 reads FYNNEI. The CDR3 runs 14 residues. Between the trimmed V and J ends, which lost 6 bases and 4 bases, there was a span of 15 bases. Here the CDR3 DNA reads TGTGCCAGCAGGATGGGTAAGGGTTCCACTGAAGCTTTCTTT. This translates into CASRMGKGSTEAFF.

A single count supports this clone. This chain joins TRBV9 and TRBJ2-5; D perhaps matches TRBD2 (6 bases). The germline V and J ends were trimmed by 2 bases and 3 bases, with 17 bases remaining between them. The germline V gene has CDR1 SGDLS and CDR2 YYNGEE. The CDR3 is 16 residues long. CDR3 nucleotides: TGTGCCAGCAGCGTGAGTTTGCTAGCGATAGAAGAGACCCAGTACTTC. It is translated as CASSVSLLAIEETQYF.

This sequence joins TRBV30 and TRBJ2-5; possible D gene TRBD1, 5 bases. This CDR3 has 11 amino acids. Per the germline V gene, CDR1 is GTSNPN and CDR2 is SVGIG (reference sequence). Trimming shortened V by 4 bases and J by 5 bases, and 8 bases separated the two germline ends. CDR3 sequence: CAWNRQETQYF. The CDR3 DNA reads TGTGCCTGGAACAGGCAGGAGACCCAGTACTTC.

The rearrangement links TRBV18 to TRBJ2-1; 8 nucleotides line up with TRBD2. Trimming cost V 6 bases and J 6 bases; bases outside gene matches: 13. This CDR3 has 16 residues. CDR1 KGHSH and CDR2 LQKENI come from the germline V gene. The DNA of the CDR3 is TGTGCCAGCTCCCCGGGACTAGATAGTCTTGGCAATGAGCAGTTCTTC. It yields the protein CASSPGLDSLGNEQFF.

The chain employs TRBV7-2 and TRBJ2-7; D perhaps matches TRBD2 (6 bases). This CDR3 is 14 amino acids long. With 5 bases removed from V and 5 bases from J, the gap between germline ends came to 16 bases. Germline V gene sequence: CDR1 SGHTA, CDR2 FQGNSA. Written as DNA, the CDR3 is TGTGCCAGCAGCGACCGGGACTCCCCACACGAGCAGTACTTC. It yields the protein CASSDRDSPHEQYF.

The rearrangement joins TRBV28 to TRBJ1-1; tentatively, D is TRBD1 (5 bases). The V end lost 1 base, the J end lost 3 bases, and 12 bases lay between the germline ends. The germline CDR1 and CDR2 sequences are MDHEN and SYDVKM. The CDR3 runs 15 residues. The CDR3 loop is CASSLSGWVDTEAFF. The CDR3 nucleotides are TGTGCCAGCAGTTTATCAGGGTGGGTAGACACTGAAGCTTTCTTT.

The gene calls are TRBV9 and TRBJ2-5, with D maybe TRBD1 (6 bases). Germline-derived CDR1 and CDR2 are SGDLS and YYNGEE. The CDR3 is 14 residues long. Between the trimmed V and J ends, which lost 0 bases and 0 bases, there was a span of 6 bases. CDR3 loop: CASSVEGDQETQYF. Written as DNA, the CDR3 is TGTGCCAGCAGCGTAGAGGGGGACCAAGAGACCCAGTACTTC.

The V gene is TRBV5-4, the J gene TRBJ2-2; unclear D gene. Between the trimmed V and J ends, which lost 4 bases and 5 bases, there was a span of 15 bases. The CDR3 totals 15 residues. Germline-derived CDR1 and CDR2 are SGHNT and YYREEE (reference sequence). The CDR3 region has the DNA TGTGCCAGCAGCCTGCCGACCGGCGGAACCGGGGAGCTGTTTTTT. It translates to CASSLPTGGTGELFF.

The chain combines TRBV5-6 with TRBJ1-3; unclear D gene. The ends were cut back, 0 bases at V and 0 bases at J, with 13 bases in the middle. Germline CDR1 SGHDT, CDR2 YYEEEE. The length of the CDR3 is 17 residues. CDR3 sequence: CASSLDPFGNSGNTIYF. CDR3 DNA sequence: TGTGCCAGCAGCTTGGATCCGTTTGGCAACTCTGGAAACACCATATATTTT.